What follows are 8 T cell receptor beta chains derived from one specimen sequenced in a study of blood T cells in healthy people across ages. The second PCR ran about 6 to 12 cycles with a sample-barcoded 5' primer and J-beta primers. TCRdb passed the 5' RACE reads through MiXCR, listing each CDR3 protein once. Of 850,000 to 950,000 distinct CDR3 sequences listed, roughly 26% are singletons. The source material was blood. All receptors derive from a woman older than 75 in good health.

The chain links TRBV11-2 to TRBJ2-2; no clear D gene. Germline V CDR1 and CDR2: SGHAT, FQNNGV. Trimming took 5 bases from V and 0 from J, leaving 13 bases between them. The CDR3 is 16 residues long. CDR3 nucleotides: TGTGCCAGCAGCCGTGCTGCTTCGGCGAACACCGGGGAGCTGTTTTTT. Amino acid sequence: CASSRAASANTGELFF.

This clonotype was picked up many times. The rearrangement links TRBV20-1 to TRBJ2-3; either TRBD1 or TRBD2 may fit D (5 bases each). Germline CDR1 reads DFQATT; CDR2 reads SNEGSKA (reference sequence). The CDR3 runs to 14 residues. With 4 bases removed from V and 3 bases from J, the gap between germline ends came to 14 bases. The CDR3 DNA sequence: TGCAGTGCTACTCCGGGACGGGGAACAGATACGCAGTATTTT. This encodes CSATPGRGTDTQYF.

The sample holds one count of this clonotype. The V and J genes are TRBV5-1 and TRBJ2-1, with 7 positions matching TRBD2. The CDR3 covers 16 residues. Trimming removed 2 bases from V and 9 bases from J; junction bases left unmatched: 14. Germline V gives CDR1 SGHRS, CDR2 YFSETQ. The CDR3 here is CASSLVMAGVKVEQFF. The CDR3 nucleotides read TGCGCCAGCAGCTTAGTAATGGCGGGAGTAAAGGTTGAGCAGTTCTTC.

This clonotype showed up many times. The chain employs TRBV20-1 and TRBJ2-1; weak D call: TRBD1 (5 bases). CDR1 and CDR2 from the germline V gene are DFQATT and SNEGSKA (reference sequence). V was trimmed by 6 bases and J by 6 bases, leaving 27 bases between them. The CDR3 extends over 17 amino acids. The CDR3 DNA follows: TGCAGTGCCGTCGCCCCGATGAGACAGTCGTATGTCAATGAGCAGTTCTTC. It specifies CSAVAPMRQSYVNEQFF.

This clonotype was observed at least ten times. This CDR3 reads CASSYSFGGPTDTQYF. Here the CDR3 DNA reads TGTGCCAGCAGTTACTCGTTTGGGGGCCCCACAGATACGCAGTATTTT. This chain links TRBV6-6 with TRBJ2-3, with D possibly being TRBD1 (6 bases). Per the germline V gene, CDR1 is MNHNY and CDR2 is SVGAGI (reference sequence). The CDR3 loop spans 16 amino acids. The V gene lost 0 bases and the J gene lost 2 bases, with 12 bases spanning the gap.

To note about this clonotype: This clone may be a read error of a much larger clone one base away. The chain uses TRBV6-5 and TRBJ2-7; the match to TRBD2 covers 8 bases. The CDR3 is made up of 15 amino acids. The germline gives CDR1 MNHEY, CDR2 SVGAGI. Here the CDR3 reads CASSLSGGPSYVQYF. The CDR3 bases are TGTGCCAGCAGCTTAAGCGGGGGACCCTCCTACGTGCAGTACTTC.

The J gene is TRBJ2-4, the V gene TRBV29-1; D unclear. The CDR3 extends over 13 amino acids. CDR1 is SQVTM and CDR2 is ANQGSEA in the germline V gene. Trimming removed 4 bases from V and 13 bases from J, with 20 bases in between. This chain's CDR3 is CSVANGALREQYF. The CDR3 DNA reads TGCAGCGTTGCTAACGGTGCGCTACGAGAGCAGTACTTC.

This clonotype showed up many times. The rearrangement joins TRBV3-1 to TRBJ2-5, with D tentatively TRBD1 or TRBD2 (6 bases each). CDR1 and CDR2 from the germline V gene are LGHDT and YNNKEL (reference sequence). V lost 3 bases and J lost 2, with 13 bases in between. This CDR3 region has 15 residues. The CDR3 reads CASSQRGVTQETQYF. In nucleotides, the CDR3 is TGTGCCAGCAGCCAGAGGGGGGTAACGCAAGAGACCCAGTACTTC.